Presented here are 14 T cell receptor beta chains from one specimen sequenced in a study of early T cells in non-severe SARS-CoV-2 infection. TCRdb re-called the 5' RACE reads through MiXCR, storing one row per CDR3 protein. Of fewer than 60,000 distinct CDR3 sequences in the sample, roughly 4.5% were seen once. Sample: whole blood. The receptors shown here come from an adult who was a healthcare worker with PCR-confirmed SARS-CoV-2 infection or an uninfected control (not recorded which).

This chain joins TRBV28 and TRBJ1-3, with D uncertain. This CDR3 spans 14 amino acids. V was clipped by 4 bases and J by 2 bases, with 9 bases between them. The germline CDR1 and CDR2 sequences are MDHEN and SYDVKM. In DNA form, the CDR3 reads TGTGCCAGCAGTTCGCCGAGTGCTGGAAACACCATATATTTT. It specifies CASSSPSAGNTIYF. The full variable domain, with the rest looked up from reference TRBV28 and TRBJ1-3, is DVKVTQSSRYLVKRTGEKVFLECVQDMDHENMFWYRQDPGLGLRLIYFSYDVKMKEKGDIPEGYSVSREKKERFSLILESASTNQTSMYLCASSSPSAGNTIYFGEGSWLTVV.

This clonotype was seen a handful of times. The chain links TRBV11-2 to TRBJ2-3; TRBD1 aligns across 8 bases. The CDR3 is made up of 14 amino acids. The V gene end was trimmed by 5 bases and the J gene end by 4 bases; junction bases not matched to a gene: 5. Germline lookup yields CDR1 SGHAT and CDR2 FQNNGV. CDR3 DNA sequence: TGTGCCAGCAGCGAGGGGGGACAGGCAGATACGCAGTATTTT. As protein: CASSEGGQADTQYF.

This clonotype was counted at least ten times. The chain combines TRBV7-2 with TRBJ2-6; D is uncertain. The CDR3 spans 14 residues. V was cut by 3 bases and J by 4 bases, with 7 bases left in between. Germline V gives CDR1 SGHTA, CDR2 FQGNSA. Here the CDR3 reads CASSLATGANVLTF. DNA for the CDR3: TGTGCCAGCAGCTTGGCAACAGGGGCCAACGTCCTGACTTTC.

In regard to this clonotype: Germline is not matched at one junction end, which may reflect a read error. The chain links TRBV5-4 to TRBJ2-2, with TRBD1 identical over 9 bases. The CDR3 length is 15 residues. Germline V CDR1 and CDR2: SGHNT, YYREEE (reference sequence). CDR3 region: CASSTGTGNTGKLFF. CDR3 DNA: TGTGCCAGCAGCACCGGGACAGGGAACACCGGGAAGCTGTTTTTT.

This clonotype was seen at least ten times. J is TRBJ2-5 and V is TRBV10-2, with 7 bases identical to TRBD2. In germline, CDR1 is WSHSY, CDR2 SAAADI. The CDR3 covers 16 residues. J lost 2 bases, V lost 5 bases, and 11 bases had no gene match. The CDR3 DNA is TGCGCCAGCAGTTCCATGGGAACGGGAGGACAAGAGACCCAGTACTTC. It encodes CASSSMGTGGQETQYF.

This clonotype was seen ten or more times. The gene calls are TRBV11-2 and TRBJ1-1, with 7 bases fitting TRBD1. Looked up from germline, CDR1 is SGHAT and CDR2 is FQNNGV. The CDR3 spans 15 residues. The junction had 11 bases not matched to a gene; V was cut back by 3 bases and J by 7 bases. The CDR3, as DNA: TGTGCCAGCAGCTTTGTTATCCGACAGGGTGATGAAGCTTTCTTT. Translating gives CASSFVIRQGDEAFF.

This chain joins TRBV7-9 and TRBJ2-2; possible D gene TRBD2, 5 bases. This CDR3 has 16 residues. Germline V gives CDR1 SEHNR, CDR2 FQNEAQ (reference sequence). V lost 2 bases and J 3 bases, leaving 13 bases between the germline ends. The CDR3: CASSLSGEWDTGELFF. Written as DNA, the CDR3 is TGTGCCAGCAGCTTAAGTGGGGAGTGGGACACCGGGGAGCTGTTTTTT.

This clonotype has only a few counts. The rearrangement uses TRBV4-3 and TRBJ2-7; D possibly corresponds to TRBD1 (6 bases). The V and J ends lost 4 bases and 1 base respectively, with 11 bases between them. CDR1 and CDR2 from the germline V gene are LGHNA and YSLEER. This CDR3 has 14 residues. The CDR3, as DNA: TGCGCCAGCAGCCTTGCGACAGGATCCTACGAGCAGTACTTC. This encodes CASSLATGSYEQYF.

This clonotype was observed many times. The chain has TRBV5-4 and TRBJ2-5, with 7 positions matching TRBD1. V shed 3 bases and J 6 bases; nucleotides not matched to a gene: 11. From germline, CDR1 is SGHNT and CDR2 YYREEE (reference sequence). This CDR3 contains 15 residues. CDR3 DNA sequence: TGTGCCAGCAGCTCCCCCGGACAGGACTTGAAGACCCAGTACTTC. Translation gives CASSSPGQDLKTQYF.

This clonotype was picked up many times. The rearrangement uses TRBV20-1 and TRBJ2-3, with D maybe TRBD2 (5 bases). This CDR3 is 15 amino acids long. The germline CDR1 and CDR2 sequences are DFQATT and SNEGSKA (reference sequence). The V gene lost 3 bases and the J gene lost 7 bases, with 20 bases spanning the gap. The CDR3 region has the DNA TGCAGTGCTAGTCTACCTACGCCGGGGTTACATACGCAGTATTTT. It specifies CSASLPTPGLHTQYF.

This clonotype appeared many times. This sequence joins TRBV3-1 and TRBJ1-2; D is uncertain. V was shortened by 4 bases and J by 8 bases, with 14 bases between the two germline ends. Germline V lookup: CDR1 LGHDT, CDR2 YNNKEL (reference sequence). This CDR3 spans 13 amino acids. CDR3 nucleotides: TGTGCCAGCAGCCCTCCGGACCCTCGCGGCTACACCTTC. This sequence encodes CASSPPDPRGYTF.

At least ten counts were recorded for this clonotype. V gene TRBV5-1 combines with J gene TRBJ2-4; tentative D call: TRBD2 (5 bases). Germline V gives CDR1 SGHRS, CDR2 YFSETQ. Deletions cut 5 bases from V and 0 bases from J, with 15 bases between. The CDR3 consists of 16 residues. This chain's CDR3 is CASSRGVILAKNIQYF. CDR3 bases: TGCGCCAGCAGTCGGGGAGTTATTCTAGCCAAAAACATTCAGTACTTC. Variable domain in full (rest from reference TRBV5-1 and TRBJ2-4): KAGVTQTPRYLIKTRGQQVTLSCSPISGHRSVSWYQQTPGQGLQFLFEYFSETQRNKGNFPGRFSGRQFSNSRSEMNVSTLELGDSALYLCASSRGVILAKNIQYFGAGTRLSVL.

This clonotype was counted ten times or more. The chain links TRBV7-3 to TRBJ2-1, with D unresolved. CDR3 length: 12 amino acids. The germline V gene has CDR1 SGHTA and CDR2 FQGTGA. V was shortened by 5 bases and J by 10 bases, with 12 bases between the two germline ends. The CDR3 loop reads CASSNPSSEQFF. The CDR3 nucleotides read TGTGCCAGCAGCAACCCCTCTTCGGAGCAGTTCTTC.

This clonotype has ten or more counts. This rearrangement joins TRBV7-2 to TRBJ2-7; the D gene could be TRBD1 or TRBD2 (7 bases each). V was shortened by 5 bases and J by 4 bases, with 18 bases between the two germline ends. Germline CDR1 and CDR2: SGHTA and FQGNSA. CDR3 length: 15 amino acids. CDR3 loop: CASSPRQGGGYEQYF. Written as DNA, the CDR3 is TGTGCCAGCAGCCCTCGACAGGGCGGGGGATACGAGCAGTACTTC.